The T cell receptor (beta chain) described here comes from a study of blood T cells in healthy people across ages. Each sample yielded at least 5 micrograms of PBMC total RNA. The CDR3 consists of 15 residues. Germline CDR1 and CDR2: MDHEN and SYDVKM. V was clipped by 7 bases and J by 7 bases; unmatched bases: 11. It was with a sample-barcoded 5' primer and a J-beta primer mix that a second PCR of roughly 6 to 12 cycles was run. TCRdb analysed the 5' RACE reads with MiXCR anew, one entry per CDR3 protein. The sample yields hundreds of thousands of distinct CDR3 sequences, under 30% seen once. What was sequenced was blood. The sequence was obtained from a woman older than 75 in good health. The V gene is TRBV28, the J gene TRBJ2-7; the match to TRBD2 covers 12 bases. CDR3 in amino acids: CASITSGGPNNEQYF. DNA for the CDR3: TGTGCCAGCATTACTAGCGGGGGGCCAAACAATGAGCAGTACTTC.